Sequencing of this TCR beta chain was carried out in a study of CD8+CD57+ T cells in acquired aplastic anemia. Study findings and constraints: The study identified under 30 CD8+ CDR3 sequences shared by patients and controls.

Investigators profiled TCR beta VDJ and CDR3 from genomic DNA template. TCRdb itself ran the reads through MiXCR, one entry per CDR3 protein. This sample has 200,000 to 250,000 distinct CDR3 sequences; roughly 55% occur once, and the top ten carry 29%. Concerning this clonotype: Its cognate antigen is unknown.

The CDR3 is made up of 14 amino acids. Germline V gene lookup returns CDR1 SNHLY and CDR2 FYNNEI. The ends were cut back, 3 bases at V and 3 bases at J, with 11 bases in the middle. Sequencing was done on a sample of sorted CD4+, CD8+, or CD8+CD57+ T cells (not recorded which) from PBMCs. The receptor's source is a human donor in good health. J is TRBJ1-2 and V is TRBV2; possibly TRBD1 for D (5 bases). The CDR3 region has the DNA TGTGCCAGCAGTGATCAGGGAAGTGACTATGGCTACACCTTC. Residues: CASSDQGSDYGYTF.